Below, 25 T cell receptor beta chains from the same sample are listed, as sequenced in a study of regulatory T cells in long-lasting Graves disease. Construction of the TCR beta libraries employed iRepertoire HTBI primers in conjunction with Arm-PCR of CDR3 regions. Using its own MiXCR run on the multiplex PCR reads, TCRdb lists one record per CDR3 protein. The sample comprises roughly 500,000 distinct CDR3 sequences, around 15% of which are singletons, and approximately 17% rests with the top ten. Documented time point: newly diagnosed GD, antithyroid drugs for less than 3 months. RNA isolated from PBMCs was used to make the TCR library. These data are also associated with another study on T cells in Graves' hyperthyroidism and ophthalmopathy.

The material sequenced was peripheral blood mononuclear cells (PBMCs), taken at new diagnosis, from a patient treated with antithyroid drugs. The receptors shown here come from a woman aged 50 to 60 with Graves disease.

There are many counts of this clonotype. The chain has TRBV18 and TRBJ1-1, with no clear D. The CDR3 extends over 16 amino acids. V lost 0 bases and J 2 bases, leaving 13 bases between the germline ends. CDR1 is KGHSH, CDR2 LQKENI, per germline. Written as DNA, the CDR3 is TGTGCCAGCTCACCACCGGGCTCCAGCCTCAACACTGAAGCTTTCTTT. Translation gives CASSPPGSSLNTEAFF.

With respect to this clonotype: A much larger clonotype is one base distant, so this may be a read error. This rearrangement joins TRBV20-1 to TRBJ1-5; D not certain. V was trimmed by 4 bases and J by 5 bases, leaving 12 bases between them. CDR1 DFQATT and CDR2 SNEGSKA come from the germline V gene (reference sequence). CDR3 length: 13 residues. Here the CDR3 reads CSAIGIGDQPQHF. DNA for the CDR3: TGCAGTGCTATTGGAATCGGGGATCAGCCCCAGCATTTT.

At least ten counts were recorded for this clonotype. The J gene is TRBJ2-5, the V gene TRBV11-2; 8 bases align to TRBD2. The J segment lost 2 bases and the V segment lost 0 bases, leaving 8 bases of the junction unmatched. This CDR3 has 17 residues. Looked up from germline, CDR1 is SGHAT and CDR2 is FQNNGV. The CDR3 DNA reads TGTGCCAGCAGCTTAGATCCCCCTAGCGGGCCGCAAGAGACCCAGTACTTC. Translating it yields CASSLDPPSGPQETQYF. Using reference TRBV11-2 and TRBJ2-5 for the parts outside the CDR3, the full variable domain is EAGVAQSPRYKIIEKRQSVAFWCNPISGHATLYWYQQILGQGPKLLIQFQNNGVVDDSQLPKDRFSAERLKGVDSTLKIQPAKLEDSAVYLCASSLDPPSGPQETQYFGPGTRLLVL.

This clonotype was seen repeatedly, ten times or more. J is TRBJ2-2 and V is TRBV28; TRBD2 agrees at 7 bases. V dropped 5 bases and J dropped 2; count of bases not matched to a gene: 5. Germline V gives CDR1 MDHEN, CDR2 SYDVKM. The CDR3 has 15 residues. CDR3 sequence: CASSSGADNTGELFF. The CDR3 coding sequence is TGTGCCAGCAGTAGCGGGGCGGACAACACCGGGGAGCTGTTTTTT.

This clonotype was seen ten or more times. The V call is TRBV5-1, the J call TRBJ2-7, with D tentatively TRBD2 (5 bases). The V and J ends lost 3 bases and 5 bases respectively, with 15 bases between them. The CDR3 runs 14 residues. Germline lookup yields CDR1 SGHRS and CDR2 YFSETQ. Here the CDR3 reads CASSYSGFENEQYF. In DNA, the CDR3 is TGCGCCAGCAGCTACAGCGGCTTCGAGAACGAGCAGTACTTC.

This clonotype was counted many times. V and J are TRBV13 and TRBJ2-7; no firm D call. V was cut by 2 bases and J by 7 bases, with 12 bases left in between. Germline CDR1 and CDR2: PRHDT and FYEKMQ (reference sequence). This CDR3 spans 13 amino acids. CDR3 protein: CASSLSPTREQYF. DNA for the CDR3: TGTGCCAGCAGCTTAAGCCCTACTCGAGAGCAGTACTTC.

This clonotype was seen at least ten times. The chain links TRBV30 to TRBJ2-3; possible D gene TRBD2, 6 bases. Germline CDR1 reads GTSNPN; CDR2 reads SVGIG (reference sequence). This CDR3 is 15 amino acids long. The germline V and J ends were trimmed by 0 bases and 0 bases, with 10 bases remaining between them. CDR3 coding DNA: TGTGCCTGGAGTGTTGGCGGGACTAGCACAGATACGCAGTATTTT. Encoded protein: CAWSVGGTSTDTQYF.

Only a few counts were recorded for this clonotype. The junction shows a germline mismatch at one end, possibly a read error. The gene calls are TRBV10-1 and TRBJ2-2, with 8 bases lining up with TRBD2. Germline values: CDR1 WNHNN, CDR2 SYGVQD (reference sequence). This CDR3 region has 14 residues. CDR3 bases: TGCGCCACCAGCACGGGAGCGGGAGTCGGGGAGTTGTTTTTT. This codes for CATSTGAGVGELFF.

This clonotype came up many times. V gene TRBV11-2 combines with J gene TRBJ2-7; D is perhaps TRBD1 (6 bases). CDR3 length: 16 residues. The V end was cut by 2 bases, the J end by 1 base, with 15 bases between. Germline-derived CDR1 and CDR2 are SGHAT and FQNNGV. The CDR3 region is CASSLINQDSSYEQYF. CDR3 DNA sequence: TGTGCCAGCAGCTTAATCAATCAGGACAGTTCCTACGAGCAGTACTTC.

This clonotype was counted between two and nine times. V and J are TRBV7-3 and TRBJ2-5; 7 bases line up with TRBD2. The CDR3 sequence is 16 residues long. V was pared by 4 bases and J by 5 bases, with 13 bases of the junction left unmatched. The germline CDR1 and CDR2 sequences are SGHTA and FQGTGA. CDR3: CASSSQGGGQGETQYF. CDR3 DNA sequence: TGTGCCAGCAGCTCCCAGGGCGGGGGTCAAGGGGAGACCCAGTACTTC.

This clonotype was seen many times. The chain carries TRBV24-1 and TRBJ2-5; 8 bases map to TRBD2. The V and J ends lost 5 bases and 4 bases, in that order; junction bases with no gene match: 17. There are 18 residues in the CDR3. Germline V gives CDR1 KGHDR, CDR2 SFDVKD. The CDR3 nucleotides read TGTGCCACCAGTGGTGCGGCGGGGGCTAGCGGGCCGGGAGAGACCCAGTACTTC. It translates to CATSGAAGASGPGETQYF.

Ten or more counts support this clonotype. CDR3 in amino acids: CASRPRGPDQPQHF. The CDR3 DNA reads as TGTGCCAGCAGACCCAGGGGGCCAGATCAGCCCCAGCATTTT. V and J are TRBV28 and TRBJ1-5; TRBD1 matches at 8 bases. The length of the CDR3 is 14 residues. V lost 6 bases and J lost 5; bases outside the gene matches: 6. CDR1 MDHEN and CDR2 SYDVKM come from the germline V gene.

This clonotype has a count of ten or more. The chain recombines TRBV28 with TRBJ2-2; perhaps D is TRBD1 or TRBD2 (6 bases each). Germline CDR1 and CDR2: MDHEN and SYDVKM. Trimming pared 6 bases from V and 0 bases from J, leaving 14 bases between. This CDR3 is built from 16 residues. The CDR3: CASSLGGTANTGELFF. The DNA of the CDR3 is TGTGCCAGCAGCTTAGGGGGGACCGCGAACACCGGGGAGCTGTTTTTT.

This rearrangement joins TRBV20-1 to TRBJ1-2, with D unresolved. The CDR3 sequence is 12 residues long. Trimming left V 4 bases short and J 4 bases short, with 10 bases between. Germline CDR1 is DFQATT and CDR2 is SNEGSKA (reference sequence). The CDR3 sequence: CSAKEGPYGYTF. The CDR3 region has the DNA TGCAGTGCTAAGGAAGGGCCCTATGGCTACACCTTC.

This clonotype has more than one count but fewer than ten. The chain employs TRBV6-9 and TRBJ1-5, with 7 bases lining up with TRBD1. The CDR3 consists of 23 residues. Germline V gives CDR1 MNHGY, CDR2 SVAAGI. V lost 3 bases and J lost 0; bases outside the gene matches: 26. The CDR3 DNA follows: TGTGCCAGCAGTTACGGGGGCCAGGGGGTATTGATTCGCAGAAGCTATAGCAATCAGCCCCAGCATTTT. Amino acids: CASSYGGQGVLIRRSYSNQPQHF.

About this clonotype itself: It may be a read error: a sequence one base away is much more abundant. V and J are TRBV3-1 and TRBJ1-5; D remains ambiguous. This CDR3 has 14 amino acids. Germline CDR1 reads LGHDT; CDR2 reads YNNKEL (reference sequence). This CDR3 reads CASSQDVGYQPKHF. The CDR3 DNA is TGTGCCAGCAGCCAAGACGTGGGCTATCAGCCCAAGCATTTT.

Concerning this clonotype itself: It may be a read error: a sequence one base away is much more abundant. As DNA, the CDR3 is TGTGCCAGCAGGGAGGCGGGTATCGCTGAAGCTTTCTTT. The encoded protein is CASREAGIAEAFF. The chain links TRBV2 to TRBJ1-1; unclear D gene. CDR3 length: 13 residues. The germline V gene encodes CDR1 SNHLY and CDR2 FYNNEI. Deletions cut 6 bases from V and 6 bases from J, with 14 bases between.

This clonotype was found many times. This chain connects TRBV3-1 to TRBJ1-1; the D gene is possibly TRBD1 (5 bases). V gave up 1 base and J gave up 0 bases, with 9 bases separating them. CDR1 is LGHDT, CDR2 YNNKEL, per germline (reference sequence). The CDR3 has 15 residues. The CDR3 sequence: CASSQGEGMNTEAFF. The CDR3 DNA follows: TGTGCCAGCAGCCAAGGTGAGGGGATGAACACTGAAGCTTTCTTT.

The rearrangement uses TRBV19 and TRBJ2-5, with unresolved D. V lost 5 bases and J lost 7, with 11 bases in between. Germline assignment: CDR1 LNHDA and CDR2 SQIVND (reference sequence). This CDR3 has 12 residues. As DNA, the CDR3 is TGTGCCAGTAGTGCTCGGGCAGGGACCCAGTACTTC. It translates to CASSARAGTQYF. Full variable domain (outside the CDR3, taken from reference TRBV19 and TRBJ2-5): DGGITQSPKYLFRKEGQNVTLSCEQNLNHDAMYWYRQDPGQGLRLIYYSQIVNDFQKGDIAEGYSVSREKKESFPLTVTSAQKNPTAFYLCASSARAGTQYFGPGTRLLVL.

This clonotype has at least ten counts. The chain employs TRBV2 and TRBJ2-7, with unresolved D. CDR3 size: 15 residues. V lost 6 bases, J lost 0 bases, and 15 bases lay in between. Germline V gene lookup returns CDR1 SNHLY and CDR2 FYNNEI. CDR3 sequence (DNA): TGTGCCAGCAGAACGTTGGGCTTGATCTCCTACGAGCAGTACTTC. As protein: CASRTLGLISYEQYF.

This clonotype was counted only a few times. The rearrangement uses TRBV28 and TRBJ2-2; perhaps TRBD1 as D (5 bases). The CDR3 length is 12 residues. With 8 bases removed from V and 2 bases from J, the gap between germline ends came to 6 bases. The germline V gene encodes CDR1 MDHEN and CDR2 SYDVKM. In DNA, the CDR3 is TGTGCCAGCGGGGCAAACACCGGGGAGCTGTTTTTT. This sequence encodes CASGANTGELFF.

In its sample, this clonotype was seen many times. This chain uses TRBV12-3 or TRBV12-4 with TRBJ1-2; D gene unclear. The length of the CDR3 is 12 residues. Trimming left V 5 bases short and J 4 bases short, with 8 bases between. As DNA, the CDR3 is TGTGCCAGCAGTCCCAACAGCTATGGCTACACCTTC. Amino acids: CASSPNSYGYTF.

This clonotype appeared many times. The chain links TRBV27 to TRBJ2-1, with D possibly being TRBD1 (5 bases). V was clipped by 10 bases and J by 9 bases, with 13 bases between them. This CDR3 comprises 11 residues. In germline, CDR1 is MNHEY, CDR2 SMNVEV (reference sequence). The CDR3 DNA reads TGTGCCACCTTTTGGGGCGGTGAGCAGTTCTTC. It yields the protein CATFWGGEQFF.

This clonotype was observed many times. The rearrangement uses TRBV28 and TRBJ2-7; possibly TRBD1 for D (5 bases). The CDR3 has 11 residues. V dropped 7 bases and J dropped 7 bases, with 11 bases sitting between them. The germline V gene has CDR1 MDHEN and CDR2 SYDVKM. The CDR3 nucleotides read TGTGCCAGCATGGGGCTTTCAGAGCAGTACTTC. Translation gives CASMGLSEQYF.

The chain has TRBV20-1 and TRBJ2-1; TRBD2 might be the D (6 bases). The V gene's germline CDR1 is DFQATT and CDR2 SNEGSKA (reference sequence). This CDR3 comprises 15 residues. Deletions cut 5 bases from V and 6 bases from J, with 20 bases between. The CDR3: CSASDSGLTPNEQFF. CDR3 sequence (DNA): TGCAGTGCTTCTGATAGCGGCCTCACCCCCAATGAGCAGTTCTTC.